These T cell receptor beta chains were read from a single sample in a study. One entry per CDR3 protein results from TCRdb running MiXCR on the 5' RACE reads. The sample shows about 64,000 distinct CDR3 sequences, 22% of them seen only once. The sample comprised memory CD4+ T cells sorted from a lymph node. The receptors stem from a female donor with breast cancer. The CDR3 runs from the conserved cysteine through the conserved F or W. Fields, in order: J gene, D gene, CDR3 length, clone size, V gene, CDR3 protein, CDR3 DNA. D genes are given only for firm matches. For some rows the clone size is stated as once, few or many, or as a class when expanded; others skip it.

>TRBJ1-2|-|14|-|TRBV7-2
CASSQSGLNYGYTF
TGTGCCAGCAGCCAATCAGGACTCAACTATGGCTACACCTTC
>TRBJ2-7|-|14|-|TRBV29-1
CSVVENRVRDEQYF
TGCAGCGTTGTGGAGAACAGGGTGAGAGACGAGCAGTACTTC
>TRBJ2-6|-|16|-|TRBV27
CASSLTPGAGANVLTF
TGTGCCAGCAGTTTAACTCCCGGGGCTGGGGCCAACGTCCTGACTTTC
>TRBJ2-1|-|14|-|TRBV29-1
CSANLPPGSNEQFF
TGCAGCGCAAATTTGCCACCCGGGTCAAATGAGCAGTTCTTC
>TRBJ2-3|TRBD2|16|-|TRBV20-1
CSAPGTSGWGTDTQYF
TGCAGTGCCCCAGGGACTAGCGGTTGGGGCACAGATACGCAGTATTTT
>TRBJ2-1|-|16|-|TRBV7-6
CASSLGSGNTYNEQFF
TGTGCCAGCAGCTTAGGTAGCGGAAACACCTACAATGAGCAGTTCTTC
>TRBJ2-2|-|15|-|TRBV7-9
CASSFATPPTGELFF
TGTGCCAGCAGCTTTGCCACTCCCCCCACCGGGGAGCTGTTTTTT
>TRBJ2-3|-|13|few|TRBV7-2
CASSFPDRDTQYF
TGTGCCAGCAGCTTCCCCGATCGAGATACGCAGTATTTT
>TRBJ2-5|TRBD2|13|few|TRBV7-2
CASSLREGETQYF
TGTGCCAGCAGCTTACGGGAGGGCGAGACCCAGTACTTC
>TRBJ2-4|-|11|many|TRBV7-9
CASSFSDIQYF
TGTGCCAGCAGCTTTTCAGACATTCAGTACTTC
>TRBJ2-1|TRBD2|17|many|TRBV9
CASSVEALADLYNEQFF
TGTGCCAGCAGCGTAGAGGCGCTAGCGGATCTTTACAATGAGCAGTTCTTC
>TRBJ1-1|-|13|few|TRBV20-1
CSAPIWGNAEAFF
TGCAGTGCTCCTATATGGGGGAACGCTGAAGCTTTCTTT
>TRBJ2-7|-|13|-|TRBV13
CASSLTPPGQQYF
TGTGCCAGCAGCCTAACCCCTCCGGGACAGCAGTACTTC
>TRBJ2-5|TRBD2|13|few|TRBV20-1
CSARGLAEETQYF
TGCAGTGCTAGGGGACTAGCGGAAGAGACCCAGTACTTC
>TRBJ2-5|-|12|few|TRBV5-1
CASSRAQETQYF
TGCGCCAGCAGCCGGGCGCAAGAGACCCAGTACTTC
>TRBJ2-5|-|12|-|TRBV14
CASSRIQETQYF
TGTGCCAGCAGCCGCATTCAAGAGACCCAGTACTTC
>TRBJ2-7|-|14|few|TRBV6-5
CASSTGQVDYEQYF
TGTGCCAGCTCAACGGGGCAGGTAGACTACGAGCAGTACTTC
>TRBJ1-6|-|13|-|TRBV5-1
CASSSTLNSPLHF
TGCGCCAGCAGCTCAACCCTTAATTCACCCCTCCACTTT
>TRBJ2-5|-|11|few|TRBV20-1
CSARAQETQYF
TGCAGTGCTAGGGCTCAAGAGACCCAGTACTTC
>TRBJ1-1|-|13|few|TRBV9
CASSVDLASEAFF
TGTGCCAGCAGCGTAGATTTAGCCTCTGAAGCTTTCTTT
>TRBJ1-1|-|13|-|TRBV10-3
CAISDGSGTEAFF
TGTGCCATCAGTGATGGGTCCGGGACTGAAGCTTTCTTT
>TRBJ2-1|TRBD1|16|many|TRBV7-9
CASSPQQGALYNEQFF
TGTGCCAGCAGCCCCCAACAGGGGGCTCTCTACAATGAGCAGTTCTTC
>TRBJ2-3|TRBD1|16|many|TRBV15
CATSSPGQGAADTQYF
TGTGCCACCAGCAGCCCGGGACAGGGGGCCGCAGATACGCAGTATTTT
>TRBJ2-6|-|13|-|TRBV10-3
CATQISGANVLTF
TGTGCCACCCAGATCTCTGGGGCCAACGTCCTGACTTTC
>TRBJ1-2|TRBD1|14|-|TRBV6-1
CASTTGTGNHGYTF
TGTGCCAGCACCACAGGGACAGGGAACCATGGCTACACCTTC
>TRBJ2-6|-|17|many|TRBV4-1
CASSQVFGVSGANVLTF
TGCGCCAGCAGCCAAGTATTCGGGGTCTCTGGGGCCAACGTCCTGACTTTC
>TRBJ2-3|-|15|-|TRBV28
CASSYGVGGTDTQYF
TGTGCCAGCAGCTACGGGGTGGGGGGTACAGATACGCAGTATTTT
>TRBJ1-2|TRBD1|15|few|TRBV5-1
CASSASPTGAYGYTF
TGCGCCAGCAGCGCTAGTCCGACAGGGGCCTATGGCTACACCTTC
>TRBJ2-5|TRBD2|16|-|TRBV7-3
CASSSKLAGVRETQYF
TGTGCCAGCAGCTCGAAACTAGCGGGAGTTCGAGAGACCCAGTACTTC
>TRBJ1-1|TRBD1|12|few|TRBV6-5
CASSRGLTEAFF
TGTGCCAGCAGTAGGGGGCTCACTGAAGCTTTCTTT
>TRBJ2-3|-|13|-|TRBV20-1
CSARETGALTQYF
TGCAGTGCTAGAGAGACGGGGGCTCTTACGCAGTATTTT
>TRBJ1-1|-|14|few|TRBV5-1
CASSFGELNTEAFF
TGCGCCAGCAGCTTTGGGGAATTGAACACTGAAGCTTTCTTT
>TRBJ2-1|-|14|-|TRBV7-2
CASSWDFQGGEQFF
TGTGCCAGCAGCTGGGACTTCCAGGGGGGGGAGCAGTTCTTC
>TRBJ1-5|-|13|-|TRBV28
CASSPDSYQPQHF
TGTGCCAGCAGTCCGGACAGCTATCAGCCCCAGCATTTT
>TRBJ2-2|TRBD2|17|few|TRBV4-3
CASSRELPGLVTGELFF
TGCGCCAGCAGCCGCGAACTCCCGGGACTAGTCACCGGGGAGCTGTTTTTT
>TRBJ1-1|-|15|-|TRBV7-8
CASSLEAGMSTEAFF
TGTGCCAGCAGCTTAGAGGCAGGGATGTCCACTGAAGCTTTCTTT